The 20 T cell receptor beta chains in this list originate from one sample, sequenced in a study of blood T cell repertoires in COVID-19. The protocol was immunoSEQ multiplex PCR, while the TCRdb copy is restricted to in-frame clones and leaves out a portion. Of roughly 200,000 clones listed, roughly 80% are singletons. The sample comprised PBMCs or T cells enriched from blood (not recorded which). These receptors all stem from a woman aged 55-69 years with acute COVID-19.

V gene TRBV7-9 combines with J gene TRBJ1-4; the D gene is possibly TRBD1 (5 bases). Trimming cost V 0 bases and J 4 bases, with 6 bases left between them. Looked up from germline, CDR1 is SEHNR and CDR2 is FQNEAQ (reference sequence). The CDR3 extends over 14 amino acids. CDR3 DNA: TGTGCCAGCAGCTTAGCCCAGGGTAATGAAAAACTGTTTTTT. Translated, it gives CASSLAQGNEKLFF. Drawing the rest from reference TRBV7-9 and TRBJ1-4, the complete variable domain is DTGVSQNPRHKITKRGQNVTFRCDPISEHNRLYWYRQTLGQGPEFLTYFQNEAQLEKSRLLSDRFSAERPKGSFSTLEIQRTEQGDSAMYLCASSLAQGNEKLFFGSGTQLSVL.

The chain links TRBV28 to TRBJ2-2; possible D gene TRBD1, 6 bases. The germline CDR1 and CDR2 sequences are MDHEN and SYDVKM. The CDR3 has 17 amino acids. Trimming shortened V by 3 bases and J by 3 bases, and 17 bases separated the two germline ends. CDR3 in DNA: TGTGCCAGCAGTTTTTCAGGGACACCCGCCGACACCGGGGAGCTGTTTTTT. Translated, it gives CASSFSGTPADTGELFF.

CDR3: CASSLPGQGKDEQFF. Here the CDR3 DNA reads TGTGCCAGTAGTTTGCCGGGACAGGGGAAAGATGAGCAGTTCTTC. The rearrangement uses TRBV19 and TRBJ2-1, with 10 nucleotides matching TRBD1. Germline CDR1 is LNHDA and CDR2 is SQIVND (reference sequence). The trim removed 5 bases at V and 8 bases at J, leaving 9 bases unmatched. CDR3 length: 15 residues. Full variable domain (remainder filled in from reference TRBV19 and TRBJ2-1): DGGITQSPKYLFRKEGQNVTLSCEQNLNHDAMYWYRQDPGQGLRLIYYSQIVNDFQKGDIAEGYSVSREKKESFPLTVTSAQKNPTAFYLCASSLPGQGKDEQFFGPGTRLTVL.

This clone was counted a few times. The rearrangement joins TRBV20-1 to TRBJ1-1; D possibly corresponds to TRBD1 (6 bases). This CDR3 comprises 15 residues. V was clipped by 3 bases and J by 6 bases, with 20 bases between them. Germline CDR1 reads DFQATT; CDR2 reads SNEGSKA (reference sequence). The CDR3 DNA is TGCAGTGCTAGTAGCGGTACAGGGTCGGCGGCTGAAGCTTTCTTT. Encoded protein: CSASSGTGSAAEAFF.

The chain combines TRBV5-1 with TRBJ2-3; 10 nucleotides line up with TRBD2. The CDR3 runs 16 residues. Germline V gives CDR1 SGHRS, CDR2 YFSETQ. The trim removed 4 bases at V and 2 bases at J, leaving 7 bases unmatched. The CDR3 DNA is TGCGCCAGCAGCCAAACGACTAGCGGGCACACAGATACGCAGTATTTT. Amino acids: CASSQTTSGHTDTQYF.

The sample holds a few counts of this clone. This chain links TRBV5-4 with TRBJ2-3; 8 bases map to TRBD2. V lost 0 bases and J lost 6; bases outside the gene matches: 6. CDR1 SGHNT and CDR2 YYREEE come from the germline V gene (reference sequence). The CDR3 has 15 amino acids. The CDR3 reads CASSLARGGADTQYF. CDR3 in DNA: TGTGCCAGCAGCTTGGCCCGGGGGGGCGCGGATACGCAGTATTTT.

The rearrangement uses TRBV2 and TRBJ1-6; no clear D. This CDR3 comprises 15 residues. Germline CDR1 SNHLY, CDR2 FYNNEI. V was clipped by 5 bases and J by 6 bases, with 14 bases between them. CDR3 nucleotides: TGTGCCAGCAGTCCAGAGGCTCTCCCTAATTCACCCCTCCACTTT. This gives the protein CASSPEALPNSPLHF.

CDR3 in amino acids: CSVEREGYEQYF. The CDR3 bases are TGCAGCGTTGAGCGGGAGGGCTACGAGCAGTACTTC. The rearrangement uses TRBV29-1 and TRBJ2-7, with 9 bases aligning to TRBD2. The CDR3 is 12 amino acids. V lost 3 bases to trimming and J lost 3 bases; unmatched junction nucleotides: 0. From germline, CDR1 is SQVTM and CDR2 ANQGSEA.

This chain uses TRBV18 with TRBJ2-3, with 12 bases fitting TRBD2. V was clipped by 3 bases and J by 6 bases; unmatched bases: 4. The CDR3 loop spans 15 amino acids. Germline V lookup: CDR1 KGHSH, CDR2 LQKENI. The CDR3 DNA reads as TGTGCCAGCTCACCGGACCTAGCGGGAGGGGATACGCAGTATTTT. Residues: CASSPDLAGGDTQYF.

The CDR3 protein is CASSSPGLTEAFF. DNA of the CDR3: TGTGCCAGCAGCTCCCCAGGGCTTACTGAAGCTTTCTTT. The rearrangement links TRBV6-2 or TRBV6-3 to TRBJ1-1; tentative D call: TRBD1 (5 bases). In germline, CDR1 is MNHEY, CDR2 SVGEGT. The CDR3 has 13 amino acids. V lost 6 bases to trimming and J lost 5 bases, with 13 bases between them.

The rearrangement uses TRBV9 and TRBJ2-3; 14 bases fit TRBD2. The junction had 7 bases not matched to a gene; V was cut back by 2 bases and J by 2 bases. CDR3 length: 18 amino acids. Germline V gene sequence: CDR1 SGDLS, CDR2 YYNGEE. The CDR3 nucleotides read TGTGCCAGCAGCGTCCTAGGACTAGCGGGGGGCCTCACAGATACGCAGTATTTT. It encodes CASSVLGLAGGLTDTQYF.

The J gene is TRBJ2-1, the V gene TRBV3-1 (or the pseudogene TRBV3-2); D is unclear. CDR1 is LGHDT and CDR2 is YNNKEL in the germline V gene (reference sequence). CDR3 length equals 14 residues. V was clipped by 1 base and J by 4 bases, with 8 bases between them. The CDR3 reads CASSQASLYNEQFF. In DNA form, the CDR3 reads TGTGCCAGCAGCCAAGCTTCCCTTTACAATGAGCAGTTCTTC.

The gene calls are TRBV4-3 and TRBJ2-7, with a weak D call TRBD1 (5 bases). The germline CDR1 and CDR2 sequences are LGHNA and YSLEER. The V and J ends lost 1 base and 4 bases respectively, with 14 bases between them. The CDR3 covers 15 residues. The CDR3 coding sequence is TGCGCCAGCAGCCAAGCCGGCCAGGGTGTATACGAGCAGTACTTC. It translates to CASSQAGQGVYEQYF.

The chain is built from TRBV13 and TRBJ2-3; D unresolved. The CDR3 runs 15 residues. Trimming cost V 0 bases and J 4 bases, with 11 bases left between them. The V gene's germline CDR1 is PRHDT and CDR2 FYEKMQ (reference sequence). CDR3 sequence reads: CASSLGSQVADTQYF. In DNA form, the CDR3 reads TGTGCCAGCAGCTTAGGCTCTCAGGTTGCAGATACGCAGTATTTT.

This sequence joins TRBV3-1 (or the pseudogene TRBV3-2) and TRBJ1-5, with D perhaps matching TRBD1 (5 bases). The V end lost 0 bases, the J end lost 4 bases, and 10 bases lay between the germline ends. From germline, CDR1 is LGHDT and CDR2 YNNKEL (reference sequence). There are 15 residues in the CDR3. The CDR3 protein is CASSQDLTGNQPQHF. CDR3 nucleotides: TGTGCCAGCAGCCAAGATCTCACAGGAAATCAGCCCCAGCATTTT.

This chain links TRBV2 with TRBJ2-2; no clear D. The V end was cut by 0 bases, the J end by 4 bases, with 18 bases between. Germline-derived CDR1 and CDR2 are SNHLY and FYNNEI. CDR3 length equals 18 residues. This CDR3 is CASSEALWPTTSTGELFF. Here the CDR3 DNA reads TGTGCCAGCAGTGAAGCGCTATGGCCCACTACCTCCACCGGGGAGCTGTTTTTT. Filled out from reference TRBV2 and TRBJ2-2, the complete variable domain reads EPEVTQTPSHQVTQMGQEVILRCVPISNHLYFYWYRQILGQKVEFLVSFYNNEISEKSEIFDDQFSVERPDGSNFTLKIRSTKLEDSAMYFCASSEALWPTTSTGELFFGEGSRLTVL.

In DNA form, the CDR3 reads TGTGCCAGTAGTATTGGGAGGGGACCTTCAATTGAAGCTTTCTTT. Amino acid sequence: CASSIGRGPSIEAFF. The chain links TRBV19 to TRBJ1-1; TRBD1 might be the D (5 bases). V gave up 3 bases and J gave up 7 bases, with 18 bases separating them. Germline values: CDR1 LNHDA, CDR2 SQIVND (reference sequence). The CDR3 is made up of 15 amino acids.

The genes are TRBV11-2 and TRBJ2-7; perhaps TRBD1 as D (5 bases). The V gene lost 1 base and the J gene lost 6 bases, with 10 bases spanning the gap. Germline-derived CDR1 and CDR2 are SGHAT and FQNNGV. The CDR3 covers 13 residues. The CDR3 protein is CASSLGGSPEQYF. The CDR3, as DNA: TGTGCCAGCAGCTTAGGGGGCTCCCCCGAGCAGTACTTC.

The chain has TRBV29-1 and TRBJ1-4; TRBD1 might be the D (6 bases). The CDR3 consists of 13 residues. The germline V gene has CDR1 SQVTM and CDR2 ANQGSEA. CDR3 sequence reads: CCSSTGINEKLFF. The CDR3 coding sequence is TGCTGCTCTTCAACAGGGATCAATGAAAAACTGTTTTTT. Based on the CDR3 plus reference TRBV29-1 and TRBJ1-4, the full variable domain is SAVISQKPSRDICQRGTSLTIQCQVDSQVTMMFWYRQQPGQSLTLIATANQGSEATYESGFVIDKFPISRPNLTFSTLTVSNMSPEDSSIYLCCSSTGINEKLFFGSGTQLSVL.

The J gene is TRBJ1-1, the V gene TRBV11-2; D might be TRBD1 (5 bases). Per the germline V gene, CDR1 is SGHAT and CDR2 is FQNNGV. This CDR3 spans 16 amino acids. V lost 7 bases and J lost 0, with 18 bases in between. The CDR3 DNA follows: TGTGCCAGCACCCCCCGTCTTAACAGGTTGAACACTGAAGCTTTCTTT. Its translation is CASTPRLNRLNTEAFF.